These T cell receptor beta chains were read from a single sample in a study of blood T cell repertoires in COVID-19. Produced via immunoSEQ multiplex PCR; TCRdb's table is partial and in-frame only. The data contain some 670,000 clones, 90% of them singletons. Sequencing was performed on peripheral blood. These TCRs come from a woman aged 18 to 35 with acute or convalescent COVID-19. CDR3s include the opening cysteine and the closing phenylalanine or tryptophan. Fields, in order: D gene, J gene, clone size, V gene, CDR3 DNA, CDR3 protein. The D gene is left open where the match is weak. A row's size may be missing; if present it is once, few, many or a size class.

>NA|TRBJ2-1|NA|TRBV15
TGTGCCACCAGCAAGGGTGGGAGGAATGAGCAGTTCTTC
CATSKGGRNEQFF
>NA|TRBJ1-2|NA|TRBV10-3
TGTGCCATCAGCGGTCCCCGGGACTATGGCTACACCTTC
CAISGPRDYGYTF
>NA|TRBJ2-3|NA|TRBV7-3
TGTGCCAGCAGCTTAAACTCGGGTCTAGCCACAGATACGCAGTATTTT
CASSLNSGLATDTQYF
>NA|TRBJ1-1|NA|TRBV6-5
TGTGCCAGCAGTTACTCGTCCGAGTTGAACACTGAAGCTTTCTTT
CASSYSSELNTEAFF
>NA|TRBJ2-3|NA|TRBV5-6
TGTGCCAGCAGCTTCTTGTCTGGTAGCTTCGGTACGCAGTATTTT
CASSFLSGSFGTQYF
>NA|TRBJ1-5|NA|TRBV4-1
TGCGCCAGCAGCCAAGATGCAGGGATGGTCGGAAATCAGCCCCAGCATTTT
CASSQDAGMVGNQPQHF
>NA|TRBJ1-1|NA|TRBV27
TGTGCCAGCAGTTTTCAGGTCAACACTGAAGCTTTCTTT
CASSFQVNTEAFF
>TRBD1|TRBJ1-4|NA|TRBV5-8
TGTGCCAGCAGCCCTGAGACAGGGATGAGTGAAAAACTGTTTTTT
CASSPETGMSEKLFF
>TRBD1|TRBJ2-7|NA|TRBV4-2
TGTGCCAGCAGCCCCCTGGGACAGACCTACGAGCAGTACTTC
CASSPLGQTYEQYF
>TRBD1|TRBJ1-2|few|TRBV7-3
TGTGCCAGCAGCATGAGGGCAGGGGGAAGAGGCTACACCTTC
CASSMRAGGRGYTF
>NA|TRBJ1-2|once|TRBV7-2
TGTGCCAGCAGCTTAAACGGAGGGAGTGGCTACACCTTC
CASSLNGGSGYTF
>NA|TRBJ1-1|NA|TRBV3-1/TRBV3-2
TGTGCCAGCAGCCTATGGGGAGGGCCTCGCGCCACTGAAGCTTTCTTT
CASSLWGGPRATEAFF
>NA|TRBJ1-1|NA|TRBV4-1
TGCGCCAGCAGCCAAGATCCTGGACACCTCATGAACACTGAAGCTTTCTTT
CASSQDPGHLMNTEAFF
>NA|TRBJ2-7|NA|TRBV9
TGTGCCAGCAGCGTTGGTGGGGCCATGGGTTACGAGCAGTACTTC
CASSVGGAMGYEQYF
>TRBD1|TRBJ2-7|once|TRBV6-1
TGTGCCAGCAGTGAACCGGGGACAGGGGGCTCCTACGAGCAGTACTTC
CASSEPGTGGSYEQYF
>TRBD1|TRBJ1-6|NA|TRBV5-6
TGTGCCAGCAGCTATTTACAGGGACAGAATTCACCCCTCCACTTT
CASSYLQGQNSPLHF
>NA|TRBJ1-1|NA|TRBV9
TGTGCCAGCAGCGTAGGCCCCACTACCTTTAACACTGAAGCTTTCTTT
CASSVGPTTFNTEAFF
>NA|TRBJ1-1|NA|TRBV2
TGTGCCAGCCCCCCGGGGACTGAAGCTTTCTTT
CASPPGTEAFF
>NA|TRBJ1-2|NA|TRBV5-1
TGCGCCAGCAGCCCCAGGACAGATGACTATGGCTACACCTTC
CASSPRTDDYGYTF
>NA|TRBJ2-5|NA|TRBV25-1
TGTGCCAGCAGTGAAGGTAGCGGCCAAGAGACCCAGTACTTC
CASSEGSGQETQYF
>NA|TRBJ2-7|NA|TRBV6-5
TGTGCCAGCAGTTACCTGCTAGACTCCTACGAGCAGTACTTC
CASSYLLDSYEQYF
>NA|TRBJ1-4|NA|TRBV18
TGTGCCAGCTCACGAGACGGGGTGGTAGAAAAACTGTTTTTT
CASSRDGVVEKLFF
>NA|TRBJ1-2|NA|TRBV6-5
TGTGCCAGCAGAGCTAGTAACTATGGCTACACCTTC
CASRASNYGYTF
>NA|TRBJ1-1|once|TRBV5-1
TGCGCCAGCAGCTTGGTCCCCTCCCGTCAGGGCGGCACTGAAGCTTTCTTT
CASSLVPSRQGGTEAFF
>TRBD2|TRBJ2-1|NA|TRBV19
TGTGCCAGTAGTAAGGCTAGCGGGGCGGGATACAATGAGCAGTTCTTC
CASSKASGAGYNEQFF
>NA|TRBJ1-1|once|TRBV10-3
TGTGCCATCAGGAGCCCGCAGGGGAACACTGAAGCTTTCTTT
CAIRSPQGNTEAFF
>NA|TRBJ2-2|NA|TRBV7-2
TGTGCCAGCAGCTTAGTCGTCGGGGAGCTGTTTTTT
CASSLVVGELFF
>TRBD2|TRBJ2-7|NA|TRBV10-2
TGCGCCAGCAGTGAGTCGACTAGCGGGAGGTACGAGCAGTACTTC
CASSESTSGRYEQYF
>NA|TRBJ1-1|NA|TRBV27
TGTGCCAGCAGTTCCCGCGGGGGGTCTGAAGCTTTCTTT
CASSSRGGSEAFF
>TRBD1|TRBJ2-7|NA|TRBV6-5
TGTGCCAGCAGCCGCGGGACAGGGTGGTACGAGCAGTACTTC
CASSRGTGWYEQYF
>TRBD1|TRBJ1-2|NA|TRBV2
TGTGCCAGCAGCTGGGACAGGGGTAACTATGGCTACACCTTC
CASSWDRGNYGYTF
>NA|TRBJ1-6|NA|TRBV10-3
TGTGCCATCAGCACCACAGGGTCCTATAATTCACCCCTCCACTTT
CAISTTGSYNSPLHF
>NA|TRBJ1-6|NA|TRBV2
TGTGCCAGCAGTACCAGGGTTCAGGGAAATTCACCCCTCCACTTT
CASSTRVQGNSPLHF
>TRBD1|TRBJ1-6|NA|TRBV7-9
TGTGCCAGCAGAAGGGGACAGAAGCAAAATTCACCCCTCCACTTT
CASRRGQKQNSPLHF
>NA|TRBJ1-2|few|TRBV24-1
TGTGCCACCAGGCCCGACAGGTTCCCTCGGAGCTATGGCTACACCTTC
CATRPDRFPRSYGYTF
>NA|TRBJ1-1|NA|TRBV2
TGTGCCAGCAGCGTACGGGGTGACTGGAACACTGAAGCTTTCTTT
CASSVRGDWNTEAFF
>TRBD1|TRBJ2-5|NA|TRBV5-1
TGCGCCAGCAGCTTAACAGGGGGGAGAGAGACCCAGTACTTC
CASSLTGGRETQYF
>NA|TRBJ2-3|NA|TRBV20-1
TGCAGTGCTAGAGAGCAGGGGACGCAGTATTTT
CSAREQGTQYF
>NA|TRBJ1-6|NA|TRBV9
TGTGCCAGCAGCGCGGATGGACAGACCACTAATTCACCCCTCCACTTT
CASSADGQTTNSPLHF
>NA|TRBJ2-2|NA|TRBV9
TGTGCCAGCAGCCCAAGAACAGGACTAACGGCCGGGGAGCTGTTTTTT
CASSPRTGLTAGELFF
>TRBD2|TRBJ2-1|NA|TRBV5-4
TGTGCCAGCAGCTTCGGACTAGCGGGTTACAATGAGCAGTTCTTC
CASSFGLAGYNEQFF
>NA|TRBJ1-4|once|TRBV18
TGTGCCAGCTCAAGAAACAGCCCCTCAGGCGAACTGTTTTTT
CASSRNSPSGELFF
>TRBD1|TRBJ2-7|NA|TRBV12-5
TGTGCTAGTGGTTCGTCGACAGGGGGACTCTACGAGCAGTACTTC
CASGSSTGGLYEQYF
>NA|TRBJ1-1|NA|TRBV2
TGTGCCAGCAGGTCGGGGGGATTCATGAACACTGAAGCTTTCTTT
CASRSGGFMNTEAFF
>NA|TRBJ2-5|NA|TRBV20-1
TGCAGTGCTAGTCACGGCCAGGAGGGTTCAGAGACCCAGTACTTC
CSASHGQEGSETQYF
>NA|TRBJ1-1|NA|TRBV5-4
TGTGCCAGCAGCCGAACGACAGCCGCTGAAGCTTTCTTT
CASSRTTAAEAFF
>TRBD2|TRBJ2-7|NA|TRBV5-1
TGCGCCAGCAGCTTGTATGGCGGGGGTTCCTACGAGCAGTACTTC
CASSLYGGGSYEQYF
>TRBD1|TRBJ1-1|once|TRBV28
TGTGCCAGCAGTTTATCGGGACAGGGTTACACTGAAGCTTTCTTT
CASSLSGQGYTEAFF
>NA|TRBJ2-7|NA|TRBV4-3
TGCGCCAGCAGCCAAGTAAGGGGTATGGTTTACGAGCAGTACTTC
CASSQVRGMVYEQYF
>NA|TRBJ1-6|NA|TRBV27
TGTGCCAGCAGCGCGGCGGGGAGCTATAATTCACCCCTCCACTTT
CASSAAGSYNSPLHF
>NA|TRBJ1-3|once|TRBV19
TGTGCCACCGCAAGGAGCTCTGGAAACACCATATATTTT
CATARSSGNTIYF
>TRBD1|TRBJ2-2|NA|TRBV3-1/TRBV3-2
TGTGCCAGCAGCCAGGGACAGGGGAGTAGCACCGGGGAGCTGTTTTTT
CASSQGQGSSTGELFF
>TRBD2|TRBJ2-3|NA|TRBV6-5
TGTGCCAGCAGACCTCCCAGCGGGGGGCCGGATACGCAGTATTTT
CASRPPSGGPDTQYF
>NA|TRBJ2-1|NA|TRBV5-4
TGTGCCAGCAAGATAGGGGGTGTGAATGAGCAGTTCTTC
CASKIGGVNEQFF